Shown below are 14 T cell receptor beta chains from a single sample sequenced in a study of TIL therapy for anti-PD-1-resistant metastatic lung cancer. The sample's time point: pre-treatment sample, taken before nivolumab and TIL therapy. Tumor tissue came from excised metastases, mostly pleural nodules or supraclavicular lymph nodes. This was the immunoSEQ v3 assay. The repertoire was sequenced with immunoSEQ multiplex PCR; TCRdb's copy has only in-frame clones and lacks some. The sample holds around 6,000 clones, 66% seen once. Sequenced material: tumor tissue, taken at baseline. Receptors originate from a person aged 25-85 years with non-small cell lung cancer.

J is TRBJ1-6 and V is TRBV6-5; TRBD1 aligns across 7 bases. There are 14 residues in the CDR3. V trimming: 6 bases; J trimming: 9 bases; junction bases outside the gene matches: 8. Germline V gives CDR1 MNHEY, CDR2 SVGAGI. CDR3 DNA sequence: TGTGCCAGCAGGCCGGGACAGTTAATTTCACCCCTCCACTTT. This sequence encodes CASRPGQLISPLHF.

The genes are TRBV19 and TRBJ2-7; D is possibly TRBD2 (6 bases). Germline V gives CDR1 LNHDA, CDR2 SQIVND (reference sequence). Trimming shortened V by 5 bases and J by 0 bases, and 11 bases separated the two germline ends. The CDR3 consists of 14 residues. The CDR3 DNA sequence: TGTGCCAGTAGTGCTCCCGGGAGCTCCTACGAGCAGTACTTC. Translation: CASSAPGSSYEQYF.

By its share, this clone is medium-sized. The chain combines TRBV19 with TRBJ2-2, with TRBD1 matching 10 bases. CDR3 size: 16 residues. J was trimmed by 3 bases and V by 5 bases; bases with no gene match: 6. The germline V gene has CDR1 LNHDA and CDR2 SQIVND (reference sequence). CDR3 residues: CASSLSGTGDTGELFF. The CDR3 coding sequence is TGTGCCAGTAGTTTATCCGGGACAGGGGACACCGGGGAGCTGTTTTTT.

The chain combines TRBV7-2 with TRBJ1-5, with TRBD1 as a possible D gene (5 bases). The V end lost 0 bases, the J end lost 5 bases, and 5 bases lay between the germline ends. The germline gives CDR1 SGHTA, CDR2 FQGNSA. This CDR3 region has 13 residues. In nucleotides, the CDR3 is TGTGCCAGCAGCTTAGCGGGGGATCAGCCCCAGCATTTT. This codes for CASSLAGDQPQHF.

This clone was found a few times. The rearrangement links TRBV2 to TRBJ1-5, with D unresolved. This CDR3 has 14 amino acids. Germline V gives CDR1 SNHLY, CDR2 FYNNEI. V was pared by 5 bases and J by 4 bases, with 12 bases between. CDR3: CASSRSRGNQPQHF. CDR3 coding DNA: TGTGCCAGCAGTAGGTCGCGAGGGAATCAGCCCCAGCATTTT.

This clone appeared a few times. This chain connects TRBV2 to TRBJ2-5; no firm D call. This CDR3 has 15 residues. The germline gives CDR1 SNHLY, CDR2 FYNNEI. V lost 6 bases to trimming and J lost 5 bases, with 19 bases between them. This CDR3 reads CASREWVFRMETQYF. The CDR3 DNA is TGTGCCAGCAGAGAATGGGTGTTCCGGATGGAGACCCAGTACTTC.

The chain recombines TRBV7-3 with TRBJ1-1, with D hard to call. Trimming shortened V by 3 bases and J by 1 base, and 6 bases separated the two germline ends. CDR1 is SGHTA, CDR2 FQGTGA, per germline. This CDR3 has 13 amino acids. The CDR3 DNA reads TGTGCCAGCAGCTTGGGTCAGAACACTGAAGCTTTCTTT. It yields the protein CASSLGQNTEAFF.

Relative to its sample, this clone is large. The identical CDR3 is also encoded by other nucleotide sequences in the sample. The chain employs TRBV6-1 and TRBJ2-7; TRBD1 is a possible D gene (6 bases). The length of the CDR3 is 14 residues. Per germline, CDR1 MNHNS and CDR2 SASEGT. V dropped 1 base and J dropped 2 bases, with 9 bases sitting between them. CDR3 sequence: CASSEGTGPYEQYV. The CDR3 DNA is TGTGCCAGCAGTGAAGGTACAGGGCCCTACGAGCAGTACGTC.

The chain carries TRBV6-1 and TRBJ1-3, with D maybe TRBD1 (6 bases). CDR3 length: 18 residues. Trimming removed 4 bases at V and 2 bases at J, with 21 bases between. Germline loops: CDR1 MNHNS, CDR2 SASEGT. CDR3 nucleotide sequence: TGTGCCAGCAGTGTCGGGGTTGGGGGCCTTCAGGCTGGAAACACCATATATTTT. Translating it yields CASSVGVGGLQAGNTIYF.

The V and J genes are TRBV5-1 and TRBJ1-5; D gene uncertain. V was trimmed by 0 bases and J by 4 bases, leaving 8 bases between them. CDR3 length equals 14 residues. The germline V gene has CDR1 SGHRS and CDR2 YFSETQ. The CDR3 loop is CASSLGSFNQPQHF. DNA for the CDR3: TGCGCCAGCAGCTTGGGGTCGTTTAATCAGCCCCAGCATTTT.

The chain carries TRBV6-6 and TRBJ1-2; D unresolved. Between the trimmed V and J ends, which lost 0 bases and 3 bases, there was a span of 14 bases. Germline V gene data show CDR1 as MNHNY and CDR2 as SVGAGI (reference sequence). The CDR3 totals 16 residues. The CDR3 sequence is CASSYSTILLDYGYTF. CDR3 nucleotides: TGTGCCAGCAGTTACTCGACTATTTTGTTAGACTATGGCTACACCTTC.

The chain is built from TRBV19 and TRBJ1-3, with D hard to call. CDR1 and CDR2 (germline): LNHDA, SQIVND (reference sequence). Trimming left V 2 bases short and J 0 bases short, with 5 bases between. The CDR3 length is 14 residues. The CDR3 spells CASSIKVSGNTIYF. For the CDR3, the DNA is TGTGCCAGTAGTATAAAAGTCTCTGGAAACACCATATATTTT.

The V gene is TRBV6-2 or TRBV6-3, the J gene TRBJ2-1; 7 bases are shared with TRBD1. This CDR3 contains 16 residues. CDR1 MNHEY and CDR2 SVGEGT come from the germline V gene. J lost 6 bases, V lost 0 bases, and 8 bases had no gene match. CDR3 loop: CASSYSAGTASNEQFF. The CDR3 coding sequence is TGTGCCAGCAGTTACTCAGCCGGGACAGCAAGCAATGAGCAGTTCTTC.

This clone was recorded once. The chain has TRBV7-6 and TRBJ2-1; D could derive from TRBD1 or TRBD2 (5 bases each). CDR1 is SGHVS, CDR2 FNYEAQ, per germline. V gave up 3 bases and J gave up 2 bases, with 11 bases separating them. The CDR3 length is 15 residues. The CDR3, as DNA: TGTGCCAGCAGCTTTATGAGGGACGCCTACAATGAGCAGTTCTTC. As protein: CASSFMRDAYNEQFF. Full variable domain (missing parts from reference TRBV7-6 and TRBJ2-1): GAGVSQSPRYKVTKRGQDVALRCDPISGHVSLYWYRQALGQGPEFLTYFNYEAQQDKSGLPNDRFSAERPEGSISTLTIQRTEQRDSAMYRCASSFMRDAYNEQFFGPGTRLTVL.